This passage covers 31 T cell receptor beta chains from one sample sequenced in a study of blood T cell repertoires in COVID-19 (dated by TCRdb to about 2020). Library preparation used the immunoSEQ multiplex PCR assay. The table was pulled from immuneACCESS by TCRdb, which kept in-frame rearrangements only. Such tables lose some clones; where checked, under half of the loss comes from unresolved V genes, and the rest has no known cause. Present in this sample are a few hundred thousand clones, less than 90% of which were seen just once. The ten biggest clones cover 2.5% to 3% of the sample. Sequenced input: PBMCs or T cells enriched from blood (not recorded which). The receptors originated from a woman in her thirties who had recovered from COVID-19.

The chain links TRBV28 to TRBJ1-2; 9 bases align to TRBD1. Germline loops: CDR1 MDHEN, CDR2 SYDVKM. J was trimmed by 6 bases and V by 7 bases; bases with no gene match: 9. This CDR3 contains 14 residues. This CDR3 reads CASTSWDRVNGYTF. CDR3 nucleotide sequence: TGTGCCAGCACATCCTGGGACAGGGTCAATGGCTACACCTTC.

The V gene is TRBV15, the J gene TRBJ2-3; 8 bases match TRBD2. This CDR3 is 19 amino acids long. V lost 3 bases, J lost 0 bases, and 14 bases stayed unmatched. CDR1 LNHNV and CDR2 YYDKDF come from the germline V gene (reference sequence). The CDR3 nucleotides are TGTGCCACCAGCAGGCGAACACACACTAGCGGCTCTAGCACAGATACGCAGTATTTT. Its translation: CATSRRTHTSGSSTDTQYF.

V is TRBV9 and J is TRBJ2-7; TRBD2 matches at 8 bases. V dropped 0 bases and J dropped 2; count of bases not matched to a gene: 7. Germline loops: CDR1 SGDLS, CDR2 YYNGEE. The CDR3 is made up of 16 amino acids. The CDR3 region has the DNA TGTGCCAGCAGCGTAGCGGTCCTAGCGGGCGCCTACGAGCAGTACTTC. It is translated as CASSVAVLAGAYEQYF.

The V and J genes are TRBV5-1 and TRBJ2-3; D gene unclear. CDR3 length equals 14 residues. Germline CDR1 is SGHRS and CDR2 is YFSETQ. Trimming cost V 4 bases and J 1 base, with 10 bases left between them. In nucleotides, the CDR3 is TGCGCCAGCAGCCCGGTGCTGGGCACAGATACGCAGTATTTT. This encodes CASSPVLGTDTQYF.

The chain combines TRBV29-1 with TRBJ2-2, with 12 bases identical to TRBD2. Germline-derived CDR1 and CDR2 are SQVTM and ANQGSEA. This CDR3 comprises 14 residues. Germline trimming cut 6 bases from V and 2 bases from J; bases unmatched to any gene: 1. The CDR3 nucleotides read TGCAGCGTGACTAGCGGGGGTAACACCGGGGAGCTGTTTTTT. The encoded protein is CSVTSGGNTGELFF.

The chain uses TRBV11-2 and TRBJ2-7; 7 bases are shared with TRBD1. This CDR3 has 16 residues. Trimming took 0 bases from V and 7 from J; bases not matched to a gene: 12. Germline CDR1 is SGHAT and CDR2 is FQNNGV. In DNA, the CDR3 is TGTGCCAGCAGCTTAGATTTAAGGGGGCCGCTCAGTGAGCAGTACTTC. Its translation: CASSLDLRGPLSEQYF.

The chain joins TRBV5-4 to TRBJ2-1, with 14 positions matching TRBD2. Germline-derived CDR1 and CDR2 are SGHNT and YYREEE (reference sequence). The CDR3 is made up of 18 amino acids. Trimming at V came to 4 bases and at J to 2 bases, leaving 8 bases not matched to a gene. The CDR3 loop reads CASSLGTSGSRAYNEQFF. The CDR3 bases are TGTGCCAGCAGCCTGGGGACTAGCGGGAGTAGAGCCTACAATGAGCAGTTCTTC.

This sequence joins TRBV28 and TRBJ1-2; 10 positions agree with TRBD1. V dropped 2 bases and J dropped 7; count of bases not matched to a gene: 10. The CDR3 sequence is 16 residues long. CDR1 and CDR2 (germline): MDHEN, SYDVKM. CDR3 sequence: CASSLPTGQGIGGYTF. CDR3 nucleotide sequence: TGTGCCAGCAGTTTACCCACGGGACAGGGGATAGGTGGCTACACCTTC.

The chain employs TRBV9 and TRBJ2-7, with 8 bases identical to TRBD2. The CDR3 sequence is 15 residues long. V dropped 0 bases and J dropped 0; count of bases not matched to a gene: 2. Germline CDR1 and CDR2: SGDLS and YYNGEE. The CDR3 DNA reads as TGTGCCAGCAGCGTAGCAGCGGGGGCCTCCTACGAGCAGTACTTC. Its protein is CASSVAAGASYEQYF. The full variable domain, with the rest looked up from reference TRBV9 and TRBJ2-7, is DSGVTQTPKHLITATGQRVTLRCSPRSGDLSVYWYQQSLDQGLQFLIQYYNGEERAKGNILERFSAQQFPDLHSELNLSSLELGDSALYFCASSVAAGASYEQYFGPGTRLTVT.

V gene TRBV4-1 combines with J gene TRBJ1-1; perhaps TRBD1 as D (5 bases). Germline loops: CDR1 MGHRA, CDR2 YSYEKL. The CDR3 runs to 15 residues. V lost 2 bases and J 3 bases, leaving 13 bases between the germline ends. CDR3 in amino acids: CASSQPAGGDTEAFF. The CDR3 DNA reads TGCGCCAGCAGCCAACCTGCCGGGGGTGACACTGAAGCTTTCTTT.

Only one count was recorded for this clone. V is TRBV3-1 (or the pseudogene TRBV3-2) and J is TRBJ2-3, with 9 bases matching TRBD1. With V trimmed by 5 bases and J by 6 bases, 9 bases remained unmatched. Germline CDR1 is LGHDT and CDR2 is YNNKEL (reference sequence). This CDR3 is 15 amino acids long. The CDR3 is CASSTIQGAIDTQYF. CDR3 bases: TGTGCCAGCAGCACCATACAGGGGGCAATCGATACGCAGTATTTT.

The chain carries TRBV5-1 and TRBJ2-3, with TRBD1 matching 9 bases. The CDR3 runs 15 residues. The germline gives CDR1 SGHRS, CDR2 YFSETQ. J gave up 5 bases and V 3 bases, and 7 bases lay outside the gene matches. CDR3 coding DNA: TGCGCCAGCAGCTCCGGGACAGGGTTGGGAGATACGCAGTATTTT. Translating gives CASSSGTGLGDTQYF. The whole variable domain, filled in from reference TRBV5-1 and TRBJ2-3, reads KAGVTQTPRYLIKTRGQQVTLSCSPISGHRSVSWYQQTPGQGLQFLFEYFSETQRNKGNFPGRFSGRQFSNSRSEMNVSTLELGDSALYLCASSSGTGLGDTQYFGPGTRLTVL.

The CDR3 spells CASRRTSGGAADTQYF. DNA of the CDR3: TGTGCCAGCAGAAGGACTAGCGGGGGGGCGGCAGATACGCAGTATTTT. V is TRBV2 and J is TRBJ2-3; 15 positions agree with TRBD2. CDR1 is SNHLY and CDR2 is FYNNEI in the germline V gene. This CDR3 is built from 16 residues. After removal of 6 bases from V and 4 bases from J, the junction contained 5 bases not matched to a gene.

This sequence joins TRBV19 and TRBJ1-1, with D hard to call. Trimming shortened V by 3 bases and J by 0 bases, and 8 bases separated the two germline ends. The CDR3 has 14 residues. From germline, CDR1 is LNHDA and CDR2 SQIVND (reference sequence). The CDR3 loop is CASSMGGVNTEAFF. The CDR3 DNA is TGTGCCAGTAGTATGGGCGGGGTGAACACTGAAGCTTTCTTT.

The chain uses TRBV9 and TRBJ1-1; D gene unclear. This CDR3 has 16 amino acids. Germline CDR1 and CDR2: SGDLS and YYNGEE. V gave up 4 bases and J gave up 0 bases, with 16 bases separating them. CDR3 sequence: CASSPQPAEMNTEAFF. In DNA form, the CDR3 reads TGTGCCAGCAGCCCGCAGCCGGCGGAGATGAACACTGAAGCTTTCTTT.

J is TRBJ2-2 and V is TRBV11-3; 7 bases fit TRBD1. Trimming took 2 bases from V and 5 from J; bases not matched to a gene: 5. The CDR3 extends over 15 amino acids. The germline V gene has CDR1 SGHNT and CDR2 YENEEA. The DNA for the CDR3 is TGTGCCAGCAGCTTACGACAGGGAAGGACCGGGGAGCTGTTTTTT. Translation gives CASSLRQGRTGELFF.

The genes are TRBV18 and TRBJ2-5, with TRBD2 matching over 12 bases. The V segment lost 6 bases and the J segment 3 bases; nucleotides outside the gene matches: 8. This CDR3 is built from 16 residues. The germline V gene has CDR1 KGHSH and CDR2 LQKENI. The CDR3 here is CASSQTSGSSKETQYF. The CDR3 DNA reads TGTGCCAGCTCCCAGACTAGCGGGAGTTCGAAAGAGACCCAGTACTTC.

This chain connects TRBV7-9 to TRBJ2-1; possibly TRBD1 for D (5 bases). Per the germline V gene, CDR1 is SEHNR and CDR2 is FQNEAQ (reference sequence). V was cut by 5 bases and J by 7 bases, with 9 bases left in between. This CDR3 is built from 12 residues. The CDR3 DNA reads as TGTGCCAGCAGCCAAGACAGTAATGAGCAGTTCTTC. Translated, it gives CASSQDSNEQFF.

This chain joins TRBV7-9 and TRBJ1-4, with 10 nucleotides matching TRBD1. CDR1 is SEHNR and CDR2 is FQNEAQ in the germline V gene (reference sequence). The CDR3 contains 16 residues. V was clipped by 1 base and J by 8 bases; unmatched bases: 7. For the CDR3, the DNA is TGTGCCAGCAGCTTAGGGGGACAGGGGCGGGGAGAAAAACTGTTTTTT. This codes for CASSLGGQGRGEKLFF.

This rearrangement joins TRBV2 to TRBJ2-2; D perhaps matches TRBD2 (5 bases). Trimming took off 2 bases at V and 8 bases at J, with 12 bases between the two ends. Germline CDR1 SNHLY, CDR2 FYNNEI. The CDR3 is 14 amino acids. CDR3 amino acids: CASSERSGGGELFF. CDR3 in DNA: TGTGCCAGCAGTGAACGAAGCGGTGGGGGGGAGCTGTTTTTT.

The genes are TRBV14 and TRBJ1-6; maybe TRBD1 (5 bases). This CDR3 comprises 12 residues. V lost 8 bases to trimming and J lost 10 bases, with 12 bases between them. From germline, CDR1 is SGHDN and CDR2 FVKESK. In DNA form, the CDR3 reads TGTGCCAGCTCGGGGGTACGATCACCCCTCCACTTT. As protein: CASSGVRSPLHF.

In the case of this clone: The same CDR3 can be traced to other DNA sequences in this sample. The chain employs TRBV27 and TRBJ2-3; D uncertain. This CDR3 has 13 residues. Trimming pared 3 bases from V and 2 bases from J, leaving 6 bases between. CDR1 and CDR2 (germline): MNHEY, SMNVEV (reference sequence). CDR3 loop: CASSFTYTDTQYF. In DNA form, the CDR3 reads TGTGCCAGCAGTTTTACCTACACAGATACGCAGTATTTT.

To note about this clone: This CDR3 is also generated by other DNA sequences in the sample. J is TRBJ1-4 and V is TRBV5-1; D uncertain. The CDR3 has 13 amino acids. Trimming pared 0 bases from V and 4 bases from J, leaving 4 bases between. Germline-derived CDR1 and CDR2 are SGHRS and YFSETQ. The CDR3 DNA is TGCGCCAGCAGCTTGGGACTTAATGAAAAACTGTTTTTT. This encodes CASSLGLNEKLFF.

The V call is TRBV28, the J call TRBJ2-3; 8 bases align to TRBD1. Germline-derived CDR1 and CDR2 are MDHEN and SYDVKM. With V trimmed by 6 bases and J by 11 bases, 4 bases remained unmatched. The CDR3 consists of 11 residues. The CDR3 spells CASSRGRLQYF. In DNA, the CDR3 is TGTGCCAGCAGCAGGGGGCGCTTGCAGTATTTT.

The V gene is TRBV24-1, the J gene TRBJ2-1; 14 nucleotides line up with TRBD2. Germline lookup yields CDR1 KGHDR and CDR2 SFDVKD. CDR3 size: 20 residues. The junction had 11 bases not matched to a gene; V was cut back by 4 bases and J by 1 base. The CDR3 DNA reads as TGTGCCACCAGTGACCGACCGGGACTAGCGGGAGTTAGGTCCTACAATGAGCAGTTCTTC. As protein: CATSDRPGLAGVRSYNEQFF.

This chain connects TRBV28 to TRBJ2-1; no firm D call. V was shortened by 8 bases and J by 11 bases, with 13 bases between the two germline ends. The CDR3 extends over 11 amino acids. CDR1 and CDR2 from the germline V gene are MDHEN and SYDVKM. CDR3 loop: CASGQEFQQFF. The CDR3 bases are TGTGCCAGCGGTCAGGAATTTCAGCAGTTCTTC.

J is TRBJ1-5 and V is TRBV6-1; D unresolved. V shed 4 bases and J shed 0 bases, with 4 bases lying between them. CDR3 length: 13 residues. Germline V CDR1 and CDR2: MNHNS, SASEGT. The CDR3: CASSVVSNQPQHF. CDR3 nucleotide sequence: TGTGCCAGCAGTGTAGTTAGCAATCAGCCCCAGCATTTT.

The V gene is TRBV18, the J gene TRBJ1-1; D gene ambiguous. The V gene lost 3 bases and the J gene lost 2 bases, with 10 bases spanning the gap. The length of the CDR3 is 14 residues. CDR1 is KGHSH, CDR2 LQKENI, per germline. CDR3 coding DNA: TGTGCCAGCTCACCCGCAACAGTTAACACTGAAGCTTTCTTT. This sequence encodes CASSPATVNTEAFF. The full variable domain, its missing parts supplied by reference TRBV18 and TRBJ1-1, is NAGVMQNPRHLVRRRGQEARLRCSPMKGHSHVYWYRQLPEEGLKFMVYLQKENIIDESGMPKERFSAEFPKEGPSILRIQQVVRGDSAAYFCASSPATVNTEAFFGQGTRLTVV.

The chain couples TRBV27 to TRBJ2-5, with 13 bases matching TRBD2. V lost 4 bases to trimming and J lost 5 bases; unmatched junction nucleotides: 7. Germline V gene sequence: CDR1 MNHEY, CDR2 SMNVEV (reference sequence). The CDR3 runs 16 residues. DNA of the CDR3: TGTGCCAGCAGTTGGACTAGCGGGAGTAATGTGGAGACCCAGTACTTC. Translated: CASSWTSGSNVETQYF.

This sequence joins TRBV10-3 and TRBJ2-7, with 8 nucleotides matching TRBD1. Per germline, CDR1 ENHRY and CDR2 SYGVKD. The CDR3 loop spans 15 amino acids. J gave up 2 bases and V 5 bases, and 8 bases lay outside the gene matches. This CDR3 is CAISYRTGPTYEQYF. The CDR3 DNA follows: TGTGCCATCAGTTATAGGACAGGGCCAACCTACGAGCAGTACTTC.

This clone has a single count. J is TRBJ2-2 and V is TRBV9; D is unresolved. The germline V gene encodes CDR1 SGDLS and CDR2 YYNGEE. The CDR3 totals 15 residues. The germline V and J ends were trimmed by 2 bases and 4 bases, with 12 bases remaining between them. The CDR3 nucleotides are TGTGCCAGCAGCGTTGACTCCCCTATCACCGGGGAGCTGTTTTTT. Protein product: CASSVDSPITGELFF.